Shown below are 30 T cell receptor beta chains from a single sample sequenced in a study of blood T cell repertoires in COVID-19 (dated by TCRdb to the early 2020s). Library prep was done by the immunoSEQ multiplex PCR assay. The table comes from immuneACCESS by way of TCRdb, which keeps in-frame sequences with V and J called. Part of the clones is missing from these tables; in studies checked, under half for an unresolved V gene and the rest for unknown reasons. This sample comprises roughly 280,000 clones, 80% to 90% of them detected only once. The ten biggest clones cover 11% of the sample. Input material: peripheral blood. All receptors come from a woman aged 70-85 years with acute or convalescent COVID-19.

The chain carries TRBV27 and TRBJ1-2; D is unresolved. V dropped 5 bases and J dropped 2 bases, with 12 bases sitting between them. Germline CDR1 and CDR2: MNHEY and SMNVEV (reference sequence). The CDR3 runs to 14 residues. CDR3 DNA: TGTGCCAGCAGTGGGAGGGAGTGGAACTATGGCTACACCTTC. This sequence encodes CASSGREWNYGYTF.

V is TRBV6-5 and J is TRBJ1-4, with 8 bases fitting TRBD1. Germline V gives CDR1 MNHEY, CDR2 SVGAGI. J gave up 7 bases and V 4 bases, and 5 bases lay outside the gene matches. This CDR3 has 14 amino acids. CDR3 DNA: TGTGCCAGCAGTTTCAGGGGGCGCGGTGAAAAACTGTTTTTT. Translation: CASSFRGRGEKLFF.

This rearrangement joins TRBV12-1 to TRBJ2-7; TRBD1 is the table's D call, not checked against the DNA. TRBV12-1 is deemed a pseudogene. This CDR3 contains 12 residues. CDR3: CASSSTGNEQYF. CDR3 nucleotide sequence: TGTGCCAGCAGCTCGACAGGGAACGAGCAGTACTTC.

This chain connects TRBV27 to TRBJ1-2, with D possibly being TRBD1 (5 bases). Trimming stripped 6 bases from V and 2 bases from J, with 7 bases between. The CDR3 consists of 12 residues. CDR1 is MNHEY and CDR2 is SMNVEV in the germline V gene (reference sequence). The CDR3 DNA reads TGTGCCAGCAGCCAGGGAAACTATGGCTACACCTTC. Amino acids: CASSQGNYGYTF.

The genes are TRBV2 and TRBJ2-1; 7 bases align to TRBD1. The CDR3 covers 13 residues. Unmatched junction bases numbered 0, after V lost 2 bases and J lost 5 bases. Germline CDR1 SNHLY, CDR2 FYNNEI. The CDR3 sequence: CASSETGDNEQFF. The CDR3 bases are TGTGCCAGCAGTGAAACAGGGGACAATGAGCAGTTCTTC.

The V and J genes are TRBV9 and TRBJ1-2; 8 bases line up with TRBD1. After removal of 4 bases from V and 7 bases from J, the junction contained 6 bases not matched to a gene. Germline V CDR1 and CDR2: SGDLS, YYNGEE. CDR3 size: 13 residues. CDR3 loop: CASSLTGGSGYTF. CDR3 nucleotide sequence: TGTGCCAGCAGCCTTACAGGGGGTAGTGGCTACACCTTC.

The chain is built from TRBV23-1 and TRBJ1-2, with D hard to call. TRBV23-1 is given ORF status, its function remaining uncertain. V gave up 4 bases and J gave up 6 bases, with 6 bases separating them. The CDR3 runs 11 residues. CDR3 in DNA: TGCGCCAGCAGTCCGGGTAATGGCTACACCTTC. Its translation: CASSPGNGYTF.

The chain couples TRBV3-1 (or the pseudogene TRBV3-2) to TRBJ2-7; 7 nucleotides align to TRBD1. This CDR3 contains 14 residues. CDR1 is LGHDT, CDR2 YNNKEL, per germline (reference sequence). V dropped 4 bases and J dropped 3; count of bases not matched to a gene: 6. In DNA, the CDR3 is TGTGCCAGCAGCCCCGGGACAGAGAACTACGAGCAGTACTTC. It specifies CASSPGTENYEQYF.

Only one count was recorded for this clone. The CDR3 region is CASSLNPGLGEFNEQFF. The CDR3, as DNA: TGTGCCAGCAGCCTCAACCCGGGACTAGGGGAGTTCAATGAGCAGTTCTTC. The chain joins TRBV7-2 to TRBJ2-1, with TRBD2 identical over 8 bases. The CDR3 length is 17 residues. The germline V gene has CDR1 SGHTA and CDR2 FQGNSA. Germline trimming cut 5 bases from V and 6 bases from J; bases unmatched to any gene: 15.

V usage is TRBV7-2 and J usage is TRBJ1-1, with 7 bases matching TRBD1. This CDR3 is built from 14 residues. Per the germline V gene, CDR1 is SGHTA and CDR2 is FQGNSA. V dropped 1 base and J dropped 11; count of bases not matched to a gene: 10. CDR3 coding DNA: TGTGCCAGCAGCTTAGTACGGACAGGACCCGAGGCTTTCTTT. As protein: CASSLVRTGPEAFF.

This chain joins TRBV7-9 and TRBJ2-5, with D maybe TRBD2 (6 bases). Germline lookup yields CDR1 SEHNR and CDR2 FQNEAQ (reference sequence). The V gene lost 1 base and the J gene lost 2 bases, with 11 bases spanning the gap. The length of the CDR3 is 15 residues. The CDR3 DNA reads as TGTGCCAGCAGCTTAGTTTTGGGGGGACAAGAGACCCAGTACTTC. Its translation: CASSLVLGGQETQYF.

The V gene is TRBV7-2, the J gene TRBJ2-1; D is possibly TRBD2 (7 bases). Germline lookup yields CDR1 SGHTA and CDR2 FQGNSA. The CDR3 covers 16 residues. Trimming took off 7 bases at V and 0 bases at J, with 16 bases between the two ends. The CDR3 spells CASTRTGGSSYNEQFF. The CDR3 nucleotides read TGTGCCAGCACTCGGACGGGGGGCAGCTCCTACAATGAGCAGTTCTTC.

The CDR3 DNA sequence: TGTGCCAGCAGCCGACAGGGGGCGCGGGGTCAGCCCCAGCATTTT. Protein product: CASSRQGARGQPQHF. V and J are TRBV11-2 and TRBJ1-5; 10 nucleotides line up with TRBD1. This CDR3 is built from 15 residues. V lost 5 bases, J lost 6 bases, and 7 bases stayed unmatched. Germline V lookup: CDR1 SGHAT, CDR2 FQNNGV.

V gene TRBV6-2 or TRBV6-3 combines with J gene TRBJ1-4; 8 bases line up with TRBD1. The germline CDR1 and CDR2 sequences are MNHEY and SVGEGT. The CDR3 spans 15 residues. Unmatched junction bases numbered 2, after V lost 5 bases and J lost 0 bases. The CDR3 sequence: CASSTGGTTNEKLFF. Here the CDR3 DNA reads TGTGCCAGCAGTACAGGGGGTACAACTAATGAAAAACTGTTTTTT.

This clone was found once. The CDR3 region has the DNA TGTGCCAGCAGAATGGACGGGAGAAGCGGCTACACCTTC. Encoded protein: CASRMDGRSGYTF. V usage is TRBV6-5 and J usage is TRBJ1-2; no clear D gene. The CDR3 contains 13 residues. V was trimmed by 6 bases and J by 8 bases, leaving 16 bases between them. Germline-derived CDR1 and CDR2 are MNHEY and SVGAGI.

The chain couples TRBV12-3 or TRBV12-4 to TRBJ1-2; 8 bases align to TRBD1. The CDR3 is 13 residues long. J gave up 7 bases and V 3 bases, and 4 bases lay outside the gene matches. This CDR3 reads CASSFRTGTGYTF. The CDR3 DNA reads TGTGCCAGCAGTTTCCGGACAGGGACTGGCTACACCTTC.

The chain has TRBV6-5 and TRBJ2-5; 8 nucleotides line up with TRBD2. The CDR3 is made up of 14 amino acids. V gave up 5 bases and J gave up 4 bases; unmatched junction bases: 6. CDR1 is MNHEY, CDR2 SVGAGI, per germline. This CDR3 reads CASSLTSGLETQYF. The DNA for the CDR3 is TGTGCCAGCAGTCTAACTAGCGGATTAGAGACCCAGTACTTC.

A single count supports this clone. J is TRBJ2-1 and V is TRBV5-1; 9 bases are shared with TRBD2. Looked up from germline, CDR1 is SGHRS and CDR2 is YFSETQ. J lost 2 bases, V lost 0 bases, and 6 bases had no gene match. The CDR3 has 17 residues. CDR3 DNA sequence: TGCGCCAGCAGCTTGGGAGGCGGGGGGGCCCCCTACAATGAGCAGTTCTTC. Residues: CASSLGGGGAPYNEQFF.

J is TRBJ1-4 and V is TRBV4-1; TRBD1 matches at 7 bases. Losses at the gene ends were 2 bases for V and 4 bases for J; bases not matched to a gene: 7. There are 16 residues in the CDR3. CDR1 is MGHRA and CDR2 is YSYEKL in the germline V gene. CDR3 amino acids: CASSQPTGASNEKLFF. The CDR3 DNA sequence: TGCGCCAGCAGCCAACCCACAGGGGCCAGTAATGAAAAACTGTTTTTT.

This chain links TRBV5-6 with TRBJ1-3; TRBD1 is a possible D gene (6 bases). V lost 4 bases, J lost 2 bases, and 16 bases lay in between. From germline, CDR1 is SGHDT and CDR2 YYEEEE. The CDR3 contains 16 residues. CDR3 coding DNA: TGTGCCAGCAGCAGCGAACAGGGCCTCGCTGGAAACACCATATATTTT. Translation gives CASSSEQGLAGNTIYF.

Here the CDR3 reads CASSYGGYTEAFF. The DNA of the CDR3 is TGTGCCAGCAGTTATGGGGGGTACACTGAAGCTTTCTTT. V usage is TRBV6-2 or TRBV6-3 and J usage is TRBJ1-1; perhaps TRBD1 as D (5 bases). This CDR3 is 13 amino acids long. The V and J ends lost 3 bases and 3 bases respectively, with 8 bases between them. CDR1 is MNHEY and CDR2 is SVGEGT in the germline V gene.

Details on this clone: The sample carries other DNA sequences with the same CDR3. The chain joins TRBV3-1 (or the pseudogene TRBV3-2) to TRBJ1-3; no firm D call. Trimming took 4 bases from V and 4 from J, leaving 5 bases between them. Per the germline V gene, CDR1 is LGHDT and CDR2 is YNNKEL (reference sequence). The CDR3 has 12 amino acids. The CDR3 region is CASSLSGNTIYF. The DNA for the CDR3 is TGTGCCAGCAGCCTCTCGGGAAACACCATATATTTT.

V usage is TRBV24-1 and J usage is TRBJ2-2; D might be TRBD1 (6 bases). The CDR3 consists of 14 residues. CDR1 and CDR2 from the germline V gene are KGHDR and SFDVKD. Deletions cut 9 bases from V and 5 bases from J, with 15 bases between. The CDR3 here is CATSTGTKTGELFF. The CDR3 coding sequence is TGTGCCACCTCAACCGGGACAAAGACCGGGGAGCTGTTTTTT.

The gene calls are TRBV7-9 and TRBJ1-4; D unresolved. Germline assignment: CDR1 SEHNR and CDR2 FQNEAQ (reference sequence). This CDR3 is built from 11 residues. V was shortened by 10 bases and J by 7 bases, with 10 bases between the two germline ends. CDR3 residues: CATARGEKLFF. The CDR3, as DNA: TGTGCCACGGCTCGGGGTGAAAAACTGTTTTTT.

The chain employs TRBV30 and TRBJ1-2; perhaps TRBD1 as D (6 bases). V gave up 3 bases and J gave up 6 bases, with 17 bases separating them. The CDR3 contains 14 residues. The V gene's germline CDR1 is GTSNPN and CDR2 SVGIG (reference sequence). The CDR3 sequence is CAWSAVTGFNGYTF. CDR3 nucleotides: TGTGCCTGGAGCGCAGTCACAGGGTTCAATGGCTACACCTTC. The whole variable domain, remainder taken from reference TRBV30 and TRBJ1-2, is SQTIHQWPATLVQPVGSPLSLECTVEGTSNPNLYWYRQAAGRGLQLLFYSVGIGQISSEVPQNLSASRPQDRQFILSSKKLLLSDSGFYLCAWSAVTGFNGYTFGSGTRLTVV.

This clone was observed many times. The V gene is TRBV3-1 (or the pseudogene TRBV3-2), the J gene TRBJ2-1, with TRBD2 matching 9 bases. Germline V CDR1 and CDR2: LGHDT, YNNKEL (reference sequence). This CDR3 contains 17 residues. Losses at the gene ends were 1 base for V and 5 bases for J; bases not matched to a gene: 9. The CDR3 reads CASSQVRRGGANNEQFF. CDR3 bases: TGTGCCAGCAGCCAAGTTCGACGCGGGGGGGCGAACAATGAGCAGTTCTTC.

The chain recombines TRBV5-1 with TRBJ1-1; a weak D match, TRBD1 (6 bases). This CDR3 has 15 amino acids. V was cut by 0 bases and J by 3 bases, with 12 bases left in between. Germline V gives CDR1 SGHRS, CDR2 YFSETQ. CDR3 nucleotides: TGCGCCAGCAGCTTGGCAAGCAGGGGAGACACTGAAGCTTTCTTT. It codes for CASSLASRGDTEAFF.

CDR3 residues: CASSLGPRRGDTGELFF. CDR3 in DNA: TGTGCCAGCAGCTTGGGTCCTAGGCGGGGCGATACCGGGGAGCTGTTTTTT. The V gene is TRBV5-6, the J gene TRBJ2-2, with D perhaps TRBD2 (6 bases). Trimming pared 0 bases from V and 5 bases from J, leaving 17 bases between. The CDR3 sequence is 17 residues long. Germline CDR1 reads SGHDT; CDR2 reads YYEEEE.

Notes on this clone: Mismatch with germline at one junction end may stem from a read error. This chain joins TRBV7-9 and TRBJ2-3; 9 nucleotides align to TRBD2. This CDR3 has 12 residues. The germline V gene encodes CDR1 SEHNR and CDR2 FQNEAQ (reference sequence). This CDR3 is CASSLQRGAIFF. The CDR3 DNA is TGTGCCAGCAGCCTACAGCGGGGGGCCATCTTTTTT.

This clone came up once. The V call is TRBV3-1 (or the pseudogene TRBV3-2), the J call TRBJ1-3, with 7 bases that match TRBD1. The germline CDR1 and CDR2 sequences are LGHDT and YNNKEL (reference sequence). The CDR3 length is 14 residues. The trim removed 3 bases at V and 2 bases at J, leaving 1 base unmatched. The CDR3 DNA is TGTGCCAGCAGCCATGGACAGGCTGGAAACACCATATATTTT. As protein: CASSHGQAGNTIYF.